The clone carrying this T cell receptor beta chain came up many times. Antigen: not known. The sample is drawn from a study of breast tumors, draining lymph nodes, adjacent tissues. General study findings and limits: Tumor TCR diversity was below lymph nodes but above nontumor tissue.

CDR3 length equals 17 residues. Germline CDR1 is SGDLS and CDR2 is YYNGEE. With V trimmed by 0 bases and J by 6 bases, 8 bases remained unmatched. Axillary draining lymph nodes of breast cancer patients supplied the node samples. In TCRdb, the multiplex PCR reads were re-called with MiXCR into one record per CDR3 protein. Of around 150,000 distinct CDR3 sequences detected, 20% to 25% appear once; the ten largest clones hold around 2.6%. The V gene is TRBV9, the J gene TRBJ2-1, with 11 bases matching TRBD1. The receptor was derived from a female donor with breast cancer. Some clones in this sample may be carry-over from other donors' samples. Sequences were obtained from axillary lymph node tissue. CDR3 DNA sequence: TGTGCCAGCAGCGTAGGGGGAGGACAGGGGGCGCGCAATGAGCAGTTCTTC. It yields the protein CASSVGGGQGARNEQFF.